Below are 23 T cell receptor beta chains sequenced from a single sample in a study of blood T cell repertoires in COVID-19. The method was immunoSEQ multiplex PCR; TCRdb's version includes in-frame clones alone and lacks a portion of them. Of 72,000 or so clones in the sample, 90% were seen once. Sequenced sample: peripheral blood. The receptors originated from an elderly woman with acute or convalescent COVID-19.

CDR3 protein: CASRLPTGHSGNTIYF. The DNA of the CDR3 is TGTGCCAGCAGGCTCCCGACAGGCCACTCTGGAAACACCATATATTTT. The chain is built from TRBV28 and TRBJ1-3; the D gene is possibly TRBD1 (6 bases). V was trimmed by 6 bases and J by 0 bases, leaving 15 bases between them. Germline CDR1 MDHEN, CDR2 SYDVKM. This CDR3 is built from 16 residues.

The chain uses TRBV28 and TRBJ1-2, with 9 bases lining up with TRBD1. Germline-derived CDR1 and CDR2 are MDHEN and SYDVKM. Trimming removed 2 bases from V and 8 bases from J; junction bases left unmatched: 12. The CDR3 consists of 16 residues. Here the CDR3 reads CASSLRDDGTGKGYTF. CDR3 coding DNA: TGTGCCAGCAGTTTACGGGATGACGGGACAGGGAAAGGCTACACCTTC.

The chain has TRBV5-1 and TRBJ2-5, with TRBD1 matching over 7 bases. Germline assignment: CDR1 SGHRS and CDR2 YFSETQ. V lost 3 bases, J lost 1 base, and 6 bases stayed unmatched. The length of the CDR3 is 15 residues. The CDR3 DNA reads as TGCGCCAGCAGCTCTCGGTCAGGGGGCCAAGAGACCCAGTACTTC. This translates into CASSSRSGGQETQYF.

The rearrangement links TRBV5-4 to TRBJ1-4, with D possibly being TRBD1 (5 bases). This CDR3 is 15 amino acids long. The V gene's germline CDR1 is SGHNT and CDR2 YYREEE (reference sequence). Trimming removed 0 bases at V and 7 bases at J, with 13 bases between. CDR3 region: CASSLAGGSFEKLFF. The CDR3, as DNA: TGTGCCAGCAGCTTGGCCGGGGGGAGCTTTGAAAAACTGTTTTTT.

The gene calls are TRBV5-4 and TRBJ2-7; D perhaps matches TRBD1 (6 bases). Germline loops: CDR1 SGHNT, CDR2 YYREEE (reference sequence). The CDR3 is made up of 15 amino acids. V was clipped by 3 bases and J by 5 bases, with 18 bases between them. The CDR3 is CASSSRGRDAHEQYF. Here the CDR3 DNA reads TGTGCCAGCAGCTCCAGGGGCAGGGACGCTCACGAGCAGTACTTC.

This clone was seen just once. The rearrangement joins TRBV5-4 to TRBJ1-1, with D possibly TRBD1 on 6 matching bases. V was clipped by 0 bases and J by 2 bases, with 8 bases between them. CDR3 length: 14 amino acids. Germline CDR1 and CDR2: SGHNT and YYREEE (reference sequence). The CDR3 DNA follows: TGTGCCAGCAGCTTGGGACAGGCAAACACTGAAGCTTTCTTT. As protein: CASSLGQANTEAFF.

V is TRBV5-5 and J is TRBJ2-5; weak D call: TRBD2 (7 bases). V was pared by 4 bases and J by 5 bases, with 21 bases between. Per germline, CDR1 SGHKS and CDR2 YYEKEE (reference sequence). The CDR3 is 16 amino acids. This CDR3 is CASSLPSPGGRETQYF. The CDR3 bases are TGTGCCAGCAGCCTCCCATCCCCGGGGGGCCGGGAGACCCAGTACTTC.

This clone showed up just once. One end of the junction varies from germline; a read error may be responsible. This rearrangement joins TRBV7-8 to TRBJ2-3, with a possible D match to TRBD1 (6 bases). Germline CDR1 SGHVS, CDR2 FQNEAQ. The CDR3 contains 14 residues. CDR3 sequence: CATKPGHATGTQYF. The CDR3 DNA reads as TGTGCCACCAAGCCGGGACACGCCACAGGTACGCAGTATTTT.

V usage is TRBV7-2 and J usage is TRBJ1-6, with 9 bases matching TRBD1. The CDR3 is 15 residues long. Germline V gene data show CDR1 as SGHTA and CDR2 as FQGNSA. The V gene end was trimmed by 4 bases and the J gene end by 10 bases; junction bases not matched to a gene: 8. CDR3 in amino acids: CASSSGGQGRSPLHF. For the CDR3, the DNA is TGTGCCAGCAGCTCAGGGGGACAGGGTCGATCACCCCTCCACTTT.

The CDR3: CASSQARPGGGKTDTQYF. CDR3 nucleotides: TGTGCCAGCAGCCAAGCCCGTCCGGGCGGGGGTAAGACAGATACGCAGTATTTT. This sequence joins TRBV3-1 (or the pseudogene TRBV3-2) and TRBJ2-3, with TRBD2 matching over 7 bases. CDR3 size: 18 residues. CDR1 is LGHDT, CDR2 YNNKEL, per germline (reference sequence). After removal of 1 base from V and 3 bases from J, the junction contained 13 bases not matched to a gene.

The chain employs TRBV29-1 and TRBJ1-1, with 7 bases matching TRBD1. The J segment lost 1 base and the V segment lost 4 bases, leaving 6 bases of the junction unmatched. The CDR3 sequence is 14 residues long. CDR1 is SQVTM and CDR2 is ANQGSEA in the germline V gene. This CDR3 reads CSVGRDSTNTEAFF. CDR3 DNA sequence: TGCAGCGTTGGAAGGGACAGTACGAACACTGAAGCTTTCTTT.

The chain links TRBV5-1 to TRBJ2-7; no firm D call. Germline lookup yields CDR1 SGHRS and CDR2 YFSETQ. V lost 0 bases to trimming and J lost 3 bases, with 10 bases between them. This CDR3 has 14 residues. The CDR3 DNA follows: TGCGCCAGCAGCTTGGATGGCAGGAACTACGAGCAGTACTTC. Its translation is CASSLDGRNYEQYF. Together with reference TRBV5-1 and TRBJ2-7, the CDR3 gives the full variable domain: KAGVTQTPRYLIKTRGQQVTLSCSPISGHRSVSWYQQTPGQGLQFLFEYFSETQRNKGNFPGRFSGRQFSNSRSEMNVSTLELGDSALYLCASSLDGRNYEQYFGPGTRLTVT.

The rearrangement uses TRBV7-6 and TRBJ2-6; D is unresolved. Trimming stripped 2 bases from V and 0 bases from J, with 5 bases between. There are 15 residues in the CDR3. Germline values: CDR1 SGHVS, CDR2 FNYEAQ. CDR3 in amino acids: CASSLMSSGANVLTF. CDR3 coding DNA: TGTGCCAGCAGCTTAATGAGCTCTGGGGCCAACGTCCTGACTTTC.

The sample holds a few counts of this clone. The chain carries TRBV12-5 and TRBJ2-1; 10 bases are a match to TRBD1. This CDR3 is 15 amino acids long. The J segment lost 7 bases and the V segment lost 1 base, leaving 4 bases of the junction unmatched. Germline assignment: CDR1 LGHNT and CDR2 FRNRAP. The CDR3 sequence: CASGLGTGGSNEQFF. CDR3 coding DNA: TGTGCTAGTGGTTTGGGGACAGGGGGATCTAATGAGCAGTTCTTC.

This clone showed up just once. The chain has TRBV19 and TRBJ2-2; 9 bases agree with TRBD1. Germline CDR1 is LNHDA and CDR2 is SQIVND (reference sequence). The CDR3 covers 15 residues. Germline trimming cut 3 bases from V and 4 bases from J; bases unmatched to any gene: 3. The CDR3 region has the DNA TGTGCCAGTAGTATTGGGGACAGGGTCACCGGGGAGCTGTTTTTT. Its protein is CASSIGDRVTGELFF.

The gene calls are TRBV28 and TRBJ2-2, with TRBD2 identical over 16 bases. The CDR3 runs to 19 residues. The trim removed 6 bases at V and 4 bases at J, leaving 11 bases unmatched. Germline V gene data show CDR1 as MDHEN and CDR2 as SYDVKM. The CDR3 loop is CASRFYPGTSGRATGELFF. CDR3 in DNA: TGTGCCAGCAGGTTCTACCCCGGGACTAGCGGGAGGGCCACCGGGGAGCTGTTTTTT. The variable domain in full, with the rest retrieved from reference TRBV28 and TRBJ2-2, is DVKVTQSSRYLVKRTGEKVFLECVQDMDHENMFWYRQDPGLGLRLIYFSYDVKMKEKGDIPEGYSVSREKKERFSLILESASTNQTSMYLCASRFYPGTSGRATGELFFGEGSRLTVL.

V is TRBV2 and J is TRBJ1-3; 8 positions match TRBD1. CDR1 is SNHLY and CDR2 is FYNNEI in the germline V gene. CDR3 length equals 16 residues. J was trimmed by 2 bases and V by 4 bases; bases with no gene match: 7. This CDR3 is CASSVGQGATGNTIYF. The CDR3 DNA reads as TGTGCCAGCAGTGTGGGTCAGGGGGCTACTGGAAACACCATATATTTT.

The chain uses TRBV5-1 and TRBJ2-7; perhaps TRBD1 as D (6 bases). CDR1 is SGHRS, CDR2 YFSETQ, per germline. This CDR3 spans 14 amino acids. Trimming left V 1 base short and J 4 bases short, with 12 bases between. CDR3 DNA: TGCGCCAGCAGCTTGACAGGGAAAGATTACGAGCAGTACTTC. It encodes CASSLTGKDYEQYF.

The CDR3 is CASSLTAQETQYF. In DNA form, the CDR3 reads TGTGCCAGCAGCTTGACAGCCCAAGAGACCCAGTACTTC. V is TRBV7-3 and J is TRBJ2-5; weak D call: TRBD1 (5 bases). Germline loops: CDR1 SGHTA, CDR2 FQGTGA. V was clipped by 3 bases and J by 1 base, with 6 bases between them. This CDR3 has 13 residues.

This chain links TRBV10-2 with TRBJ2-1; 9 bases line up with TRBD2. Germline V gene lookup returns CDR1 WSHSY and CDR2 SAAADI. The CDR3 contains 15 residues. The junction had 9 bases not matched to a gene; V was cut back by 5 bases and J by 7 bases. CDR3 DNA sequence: TGCGCCAGCAGTCTTAGCGGGAGTCGGAGGAATGAGCAGTTCTTC. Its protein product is CASSLSGSRRNEQFF.

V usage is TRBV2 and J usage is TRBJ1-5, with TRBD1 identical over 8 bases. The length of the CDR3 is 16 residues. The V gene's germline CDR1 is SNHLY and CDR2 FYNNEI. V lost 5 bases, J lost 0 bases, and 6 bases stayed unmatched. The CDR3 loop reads CASSLGTGVSNQPQHF. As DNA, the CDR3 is TGTGCCAGCAGTTTAGGGACAGGCGTTAGCAATCAGCCCCAGCATTTT.

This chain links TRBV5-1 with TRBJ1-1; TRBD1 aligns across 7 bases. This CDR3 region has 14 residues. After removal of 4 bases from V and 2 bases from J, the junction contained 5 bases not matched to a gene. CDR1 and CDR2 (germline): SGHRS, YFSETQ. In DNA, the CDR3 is TGCGCCAGCAGCACCGGACAGGTCAACACTGAAGCTTTCTTT. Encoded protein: CASSTGQVNTEAFF. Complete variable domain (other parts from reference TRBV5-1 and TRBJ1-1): KAGVTQTPRYLIKTRGQQVTLSCSPISGHRSVSWYQQTPGQGLQFLFEYFSETQRNKGNFPGRFSGRQFSNSRSEMNVSTLELGDSALYLCASSTGQVNTEAFFGQGTRLTVV.

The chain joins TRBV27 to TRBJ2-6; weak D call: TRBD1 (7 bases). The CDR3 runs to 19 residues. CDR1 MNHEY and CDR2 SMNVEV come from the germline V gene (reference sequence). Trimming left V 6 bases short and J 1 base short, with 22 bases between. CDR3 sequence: CASSPSAGGLISGANVLTF. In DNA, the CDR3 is TGTGCCAGCAGCCCGAGTGCAGGGGGGCTTATATCTGGGGCCAACGTCCTGACTTTC.